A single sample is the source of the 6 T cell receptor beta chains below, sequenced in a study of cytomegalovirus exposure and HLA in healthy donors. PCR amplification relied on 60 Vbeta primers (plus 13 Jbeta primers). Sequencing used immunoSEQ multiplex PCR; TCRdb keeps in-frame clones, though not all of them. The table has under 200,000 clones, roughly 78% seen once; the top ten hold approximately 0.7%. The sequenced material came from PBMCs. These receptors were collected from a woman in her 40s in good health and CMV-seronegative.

CDR3 in amino acids: CASSYPNGQVSYEQYF. The CDR3 DNA sequence: TGTGCCAGCAGTTACCCTAATGGACAGGTCTCCTACGAGCAGTACTTC. The V and J genes are TRBV6-6 and TRBJ2-7; 7 bases agree with TRBD1. Germline assignment: CDR1 MNHNY and CDR2 SVGAGI (reference sequence). The CDR3 has 16 residues. The V gene end was trimmed by 2 bases and the J gene end by 0 bases; junction bases not matched to a gene: 7.

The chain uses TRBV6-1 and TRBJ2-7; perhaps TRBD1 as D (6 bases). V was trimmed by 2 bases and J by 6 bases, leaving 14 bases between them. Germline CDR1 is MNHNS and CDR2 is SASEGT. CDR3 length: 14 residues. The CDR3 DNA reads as TGTGCCAGCAGTGAATGGGCCAGGGGTGCCGAGCAGTACTTC. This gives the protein CASSEWARGAEQYF.

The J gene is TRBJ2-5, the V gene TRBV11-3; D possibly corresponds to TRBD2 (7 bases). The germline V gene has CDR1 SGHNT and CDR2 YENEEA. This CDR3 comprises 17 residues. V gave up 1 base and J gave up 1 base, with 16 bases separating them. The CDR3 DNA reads TGTGCCAGCAGCTTAGGGGGGTGGGGGGGGCCCCAAGAGACCCAGTACTTC. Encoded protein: CASSLGGWGGPQETQYF.

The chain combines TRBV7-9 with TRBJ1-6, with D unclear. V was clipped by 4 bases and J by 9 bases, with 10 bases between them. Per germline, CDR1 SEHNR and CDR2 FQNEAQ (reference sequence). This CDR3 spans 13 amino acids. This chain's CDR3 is CASSYHGISPLHF. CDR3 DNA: TGTGCCAGCAGCTATCACGGGATTTCACCCCTCCACTTT. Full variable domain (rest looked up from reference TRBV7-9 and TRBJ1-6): DTGVSQNPRHKITKRGQNVTFRCDPISEHNRLYWYRQTLGQGPEFLTYFQNEAQLEKSRLLSDRFSAERPKGSFSTLEIQRTEQGDSAMYLCASSYHGISPLHFGNGTRLTVT.

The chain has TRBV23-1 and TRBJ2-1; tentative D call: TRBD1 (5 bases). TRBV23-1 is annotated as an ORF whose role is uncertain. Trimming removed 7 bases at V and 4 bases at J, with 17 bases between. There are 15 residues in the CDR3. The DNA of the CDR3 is TGCGCCAGCATACTTATCAGGGCACATTACAATGAGCAGTTCTTC. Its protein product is CASILIRAHYNEQFF.

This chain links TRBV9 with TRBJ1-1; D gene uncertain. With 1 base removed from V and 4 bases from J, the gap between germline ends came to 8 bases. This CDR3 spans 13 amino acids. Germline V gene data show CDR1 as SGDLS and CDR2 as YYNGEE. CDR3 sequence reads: CASSVLSSTEAFF. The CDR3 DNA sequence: TGTGCCAGCAGCGTACTAAGCTCCACTGAAGCTTTCTTT.